This T cell receptor beta chain emerged from a study of T-cell memory formation after mild COVID-19. Study summary: The study found TCR clusters largely donor specific. Study outcomes and limitations: A subset of responding clones appeared in pre-infection memory, suggesting cross-reactive memory joined. Contracting CD4+ clones lay largely in CM and EM, with CD8+ ones residing in EMRA.

Of note for this clonotype: Its target is unknown.

TCR alpha and TCR beta cDNA libraries carrying sample barcodes and UMIs came from 5'RACE with constant-segment primers. TCRdb called the 5' RACE reads again in MiXCR, with one record for every CDR3 protein. In the table there are fewer than 300,000 distinct CDR3 sequences, around 17% of which are singletons. The CDR3 is 15 amino acids. CDR1 and CDR2 (germline): SGHNT, YENEEA. V lost 1 base and J lost 5, with 14 bases in between. V is TRBV11-3 and J is TRBJ2-5; D is uncertain. The receptor was derived from a man in his late teens or twenties who had mild COVID-19 (a few samples of this study predate the infection). Cell type and time point are not known. Material for sequencing was PBMCs or a T cell subset sorted from them (not recorded which). The CDR3 is CASSLGQYLGETQYF. For the CDR3, the DNA is TGTGCCAGCAGCTTAGGCCAGTACCTCGGGGAGACCCAGTACTTC.